What follows are 8 T cell receptor beta chains derived from one specimen sequenced in a study of blood T cell repertoires in COVID-19. TCRdb's table, derived via immunoSEQ multiplex PCR, lists solely in-frame clones and lacks some. Here the sample spans about 87,000 clones, roughly 75% being singletons. Sequenced: peripheral blood. Receptors originate from a woman aged 45-59 years with acute or convalescent COVID-19.

This clone was observed a handful of times. This chain uses TRBV5-1 with TRBJ1-2; TRBD1 might be the D (6 bases). The CDR3 totals 15 residues. Germline-derived CDR1 and CDR2 are SGHRS and YFSETQ. The ends were cut back, 4 bases at V and 0 bases at J, with 13 bases in the middle. CDR3 sequence reads: CASSPKTGTNYGYTF. The CDR3 DNA is TGCGCCAGCAGCCCTAAAACAGGGACTAACTATGGCTACACCTTC.

This chain uses TRBV5-1 with TRBJ1-1; TRBD1 aligns across 7 bases. The length of the CDR3 is 16 residues. Germline CDR1 SGHRS, CDR2 YFSETQ. V gave up 0 bases and J gave up 5 bases; unmatched junction bases: 10. The chain's CDR3 is CASSLGEPMTGTEAFF. The CDR3 DNA is TGCGCCAGCAGCTTGGGAGAACCCATGACAGGGACTGAAGCTTTCTTT.

This clone is a singleton in its sample. The chain combines TRBV6-6 with TRBJ1-5; TRBD1 might be the D (5 bases). The germline V gene encodes CDR1 MNHNY and CDR2 SVGAGI (reference sequence). The CDR3 runs 14 residues. V gave up 6 bases and J gave up 2 bases, with 11 bases separating them. The CDR3 spells CASSGGLGNQPQHF. In DNA, the CDR3 is TGTGCCAGCAGCGGGGGATTGGGCAATCAGCCCCAGCATTTT.

This chain's CDR3 is CASSIGAGSMNTEAFF. The CDR3 nucleotides read TGTGCCAGTAGTATAGGGGCGGGCAGCATGAACACTGAAGCTTTCTTT. J is TRBJ1-1 and V is TRBV19; D unclear. The CDR3 sequence is 16 residues long. The germline V and J ends were trimmed by 1 base and 0 bases, with 12 bases remaining between them. Germline CDR1 is LNHDA and CDR2 is SQIVND (reference sequence). The variable domain in full, with the rest retrieved from reference TRBV19 and TRBJ1-1, is DGGITQSPKYLFRKEGQNVTLSCEQNLNHDAMYWYRQDPGQGLRLIYYSQIVNDFQKGDIAEGYSVSREKKESFPLTVTSAQKNPTAFYLCASSIGAGSMNTEAFFGQGTRLTVV.

This chain links TRBV19 with TRBJ1-5; the D gene is possibly TRBD1 (6 bases). Per germline, CDR1 LNHDA and CDR2 SQIVND (reference sequence). Trimming took 0 bases from V and 4 from J, leaving 10 bases between them. The CDR3 is made up of 15 amino acids. The CDR3 here is CASSIDGTRNQPQHF. DNA of the CDR3: TGTGCCAGTAGTATAGATGGGACACGGAATCAGCCCCAGCATTTT.

The chain carries TRBV5-6 and TRBJ2-3; 8 nucleotides line up with TRBD1. Trimming removed 4 bases from V and 3 bases from J; junction bases left unmatched: 7. CDR1 is SGHDT and CDR2 is YYEEEE in the germline V gene. The CDR3 has 15 residues. DNA of the CDR3: TGTGCCAGCAGCCTACCCAGGGGGCAGACAGATACGCAGTATTTT. It yields the protein CASSLPRGQTDTQYF.

This clone has only a few counts. V usage is TRBV5-1 and J usage is TRBJ1-4; the D is unclear. Germline CDR1 and CDR2: SGHRS and YFSETQ. The CDR3 sequence is 14 residues long. Trimming stripped 5 bases from V and 2 bases from J, with 10 bases between. The CDR3 bases are TGCGCCAGCAGACAAACGGGGACTAATGAAAAACTGTTTTTT. Translated: CASRQTGTNEKLFF.

V and J are TRBV5-6 and TRBJ2-7, with TRBD1 matching 7 bases. From germline, CDR1 is SGHDT and CDR2 YYEEEE. The V and J ends lost 6 bases and 5 bases, in that order; junction bases with no gene match: 8. This CDR3 comprises 13 residues. CDR3 bases: TGTGCCAGCACTCAACAGGGGCCCGACGAGCAGTACTTC. This encodes CASTQQGPDEQYF.